The sequence of this T cell receptor beta chain was determined in a study of OX40 agonist ivuxolimab in advanced cancers. Across the study: Among those enrolled, mean age was around 55 years (range about 20 to 79) and roughly 84% were male.

On this clone: Antigen specificity is unknown.

Germline lookup yields CDR1 MNHEY and CDR2 SVGAGI. V was clipped by 4 bases and J by 6 bases; unmatched bases: 4. The CDR3 consists of 14 residues. Sequencing was performed with immunoSEQ multiplex PCR; in TCRdb, only in-frame clones are kept and a portion is missing. This table has roughly 76,000 clones, more than 85% appearing once. Study-level results: Nonresponders included some who also had low normalized T-cell clonal expansion. Determination of antigen specificity was not performed for the expanded peripheral T cells. Both blood CD4+ and CD8+ T cells showed clonal growth by week 6 at 0.1 to 3.0 mg/kg.

The TCR sequence derives from an adult with an advanced solid tumor such as melanoma, head and neck, liver or kidney cancer. The sample was CD4+ or CD8+ T cells sorted from blood, taken in a trial of the OX40 agonist ivuxolimab. The chain joins TRBV6-5 to TRBJ2-7, with TRBD2 matching over 12 bases. As DNA, the CDR3 is TGTGCCAGCAGTTCGCCGACTAGCGGGGGCGAGCAGTACGTC. Translating gives CASSSPTSGGEQYV.